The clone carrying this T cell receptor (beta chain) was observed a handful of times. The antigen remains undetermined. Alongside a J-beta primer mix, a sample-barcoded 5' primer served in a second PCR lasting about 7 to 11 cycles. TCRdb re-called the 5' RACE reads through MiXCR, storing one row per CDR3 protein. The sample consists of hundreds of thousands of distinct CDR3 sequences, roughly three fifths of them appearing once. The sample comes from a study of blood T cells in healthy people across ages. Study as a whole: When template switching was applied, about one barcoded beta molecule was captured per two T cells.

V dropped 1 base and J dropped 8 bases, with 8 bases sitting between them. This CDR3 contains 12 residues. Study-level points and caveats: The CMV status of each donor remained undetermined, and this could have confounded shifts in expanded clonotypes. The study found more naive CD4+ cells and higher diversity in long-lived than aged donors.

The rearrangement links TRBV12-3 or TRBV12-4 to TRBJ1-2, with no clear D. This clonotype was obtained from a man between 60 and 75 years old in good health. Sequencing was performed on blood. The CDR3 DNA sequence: TGTGCCAGCAGTTTAGATCGACTGGGCTACACCTTC. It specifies CASSLDRLGYTF.